This is a list of T cell receptor beta chains from one sample in a study of monozygotic twins with inflammatory bowel disease. With the 5' RACE reads reprocessed, TCRdb shows one record per CDR3 protein and no DNA. Reported are roughly 150,000 distinct CDR3 sequences; the ten largest clones contain 2.4%. The sample taken for sequencing was blood. These receptors came from a human donor with ulcerative colitis or Crohn's disease, or a healthy co-twin of an affected twin (not recorded which). Both conserved end residues are part of each CDR3.

>TRBV4-1|TRBJ2-7
CASSRPDRSSYEQYF
>TRBV12-3/TRBV12-4|TRBJ2-7
CASSLRTNEQYF
>TRBV11-1|TRBJ1-1
CASRPSRQGKRENTEAFF
>TRBV5-4|TRBJ2-5
CASSHGRGNLRETQYF
>TRBV20-1|TRBJ2-7
CSLRGFSYEQYF
>TRBV5-1|TRBJ1-1
CASSLAGTDNTEAFF
>TRBV20-1|TRBJ1-2
CSAVLRTGEGGYTF
>TRBV6-1|TRBJ2-7
CASSKDRGPPYEQYF
>TRBV7-2|TRBJ2-7
CASSLVVRGGEQYF
>TRBV10-3|TRBJ2-5
CAIGWDSQETQYF
>TRBV5-6|TRBJ1-1
CASSGGALKNTEAFF
>TRBV3-1|TRBJ1-1
CASSDYPGQPQNTEAFF
>TRBV3-1|TRBJ2-3
CASSQGGTGGRTDTQYF
>TRBV20-1|TRBJ2-3
CSAEGGVTDTQYF
>TRBV3-1|TRBJ2-7
CASSQFTATYEQYF
>TRBV29-1|TRBJ2-2
CSAGPGTANTGELFF
>TRBV5-6|TRBJ2-7
CASSLGLVSYEQYF
>TRBV4-2|TRBJ2-1
CASSHQPGGSSYNEQFF
>TRBV11-2|TRBJ2-1
CASSSGQAYEQFF
>TRBV5-1|TRBJ2-7
CASSPQGNEQYF
>TRBV3-1|TRBJ2-1
CASSHLTGGTTSSYNEQFF
>TRBV7-2|TRBJ2-7
CASRPSSDRNEQYF
>TRBV13|TRBJ1-6
CASSPRTGNNSPLHF
>TRBV2|TRBJ1-6
CASSQSNRFLAVRGWDNSPLHF
>TRBV12-2|TRBJ2-1
CATSLFKRADYNEQFF
>TRBV13|TRBJ2-7
CASSTRTGKYYEQYF
>TRBV4-3|TRBJ1-2
CASSQPGTGSVYGYTF
>TRBV5-4|TRBJ2-7
CASSLSAGGGDEQYF
>TRBV7-2|TRBJ2-7
CASRYDWASRPYEQYF
>TRBV7-9|TRBJ1-5
CASSLGVGEQPQHF
>TRBV7-6|TRBJ2-2
CASSIQGSGTGELFF
>TRBV20-1|TRBJ1-2
CSARVDRAAILGTF
>TRBV20-1|TRBJ1-6
CSANEGDHSPLHF
>TRBV20-1|TRBJ1-1
CSVPTAFNTEAFF
>TRBV7-6|TRBJ2-5
CASSLAPSGGQETQYF
>TRBV6-5|TRBJ2-7
CASSYFPRKPYEQYF
>TRBV7-8|TRBJ2-1
CASSPDLPGLNEQFF
>TRBV5-1|TRBJ2-1
CASSLENNEQFF
>TRBV11-1|TRBJ1-2
CASSPNVGGRSPFYGYTF
>TRBV5-1|TRBJ2-2
CASSMEPRRGRAGELFF
>TRBV6-1|TRBJ2-1
CASRLTGTGSYNEQFF
>TRBV12-3/TRBV12-4|TRBJ2-2
CASSFRQGPTGELFF
>TRBV20-1|TRBJ2-3
CSARDFAGHTDTQYF
>TRBV7-2|TRBJ2-7
CASSLGVGFYEQYF
>TRBV30|TRBJ1-4
CAWSGVGTTNEKLFF
>TRBV20-1|TRBJ2-5
CSARTGTGGYF
>TRBV20-1|TRBJ2-3
CSARDRGGADTQYF
>TRBV10-3|TRBJ2-7
CAIHTRGGGSYEQYF
>TRBV27|TRBJ2-1
CASTGSRSSYNEQFF
>TRBV11-2|TRBJ2-2
CASSLDWGQGYTGELFF
>TRBV11-2|TRBJ2-7
CASELAGGGEQYF
>TRBV5-1|TRBJ2-7
CASSLGFRGDEQYF
>TRBV6-5|TRBJ2-7
CASSFKGLSYEQYF
>TRBV27|TRBJ2-1
CASSQWGEGYNEQFF
>TRBV6-5|TRBJ2-7
CASSYGLRGQSEQYF
>TRBV30|TRBJ1-3
CAWRSGTGNTIYF
>TRBV5-6|TRBJ2-5
CASGLKAGEETQYF
>TRBV25-1|TRBJ2-1
CASSVRGSAGGLPQFF
>TRBV15|TRBJ2-5
CATSRATRETQYF
>TRBV5-5|TRBJ2-7
CASSLEAWGGSYEQYF